This TCR beta chain was observed in a study of blood T cell repertoires in COVID-19. Study background: Sources were T cells, B-cell-depleted T cells, or PBMCs; the material itself was cDNA or gDNA.

Using immunoSEQ multiplex PCR, the repertoire was profiled, and TCRdb retains in-frame clones only, with some absent. The sample carries 200,000 to 250,000 clones, around 90% recorded once. Sequences were obtained from PBMCs or T cells enriched from blood (not recorded which). This clonotype was obtained from a man aged 18-30 years with acute COVID-19.

CDR3 protein: CASSIGQFNYGYTF. The CDR3 DNA sequence: TGTGCCAGTAGTATTGGACAGTTTAACTATGGCTACACCTTC. This chain uses TRBV19 with TRBJ1-2; TRBD1 is a possible D gene (6 bases). This CDR3 has 14 residues. CDR1 is LNHDA and CDR2 is SQIVND in the germline V gene (reference sequence). Trimming took off 3 bases at V and 1 base at J, with 9 bases between the two ends. The variable domain in full, completed from reference TRBV19 and TRBJ1-2, reads DGGITQSPKYLFRKEGQNVTLSCEQNLNHDAMYWYRQDPGQGLRLIYYSQIVNDFQKGDIAEGYSVSREKKESFPLTVTSAQKNPTAFYLCASSIGQFNYGYTFGSGTRLTVV.